One sample yielded the 22 T cell receptor beta chains listed below, sequenced in a study of blood T cell repertoires in COVID-19. Sequencing used immunoSEQ multiplex PCR; TCRdb keeps in-frame clones, though not all of them. The sample consists of about 330,000 clones, around 87% of them appearing once. Sample: peripheral blood. Receptors originate from a woman in her forties or fifties with active or convalescent COVID-19.

The chain links TRBV6-2 or TRBV6-3 to TRBJ1-1; 7 bases align to TRBD1. Losses at the gene ends were 4 bases for V and 0 bases for J; bases not matched to a gene: 2. This CDR3 has 14 residues. Germline V gene lookup returns CDR1 MNHEY and CDR2 SVGEGT. CDR3: CASSWGTVNTEAFF. Here the CDR3 DNA reads TGTGCCAGCAGTTGGGGGACAGTGAACACTGAAGCTTTCTTT.

The J gene is TRBJ1-5, the V gene TRBV21-1; the DNA was not used to check the table's D call, TRBD1. TRBV21-1 is given as a pseudogene. The CDR3 has 18 residues. This chain's CDR3 is CASNLTSKCGQANQPQHF. Written as DNA, the CDR3 is TGTGCCAGCAACTTGACCTCAAAGTGTGGACAGGCAAATCAGCCCCAGCATTTT.

The gene calls are TRBV6-5 and TRBJ1-6; D is perhaps TRBD1 (6 bases). The germline gives CDR1 MNHEY, CDR2 SVGAGI. The CDR3 covers 15 residues. Trimming took off 7 bases at V and 3 bases at J, with 13 bases between the two ends. In nucleotides, the CDR3 is TGTGCCAGCAAGGGGGGGGAGGGCTATAATTCACCCCTCCACTTT. Translation gives CASKGGEGYNSPLHF.

This chain connects TRBV7-8 to TRBJ2-1, with TRBD2 identical over 8 bases. V lost 7 bases and J lost 7; bases outside the gene matches: 6. CDR1 is SGHVS and CDR2 is FQNEAQ in the germline V gene. There are 13 residues in the CDR3. The DNA for the CDR3 is TGTGCCAGCAAAGTGCGGGGGGCGAATGAGCAGTTCTTC. Its translation: CASKVRGANEQFF.

The chain combines TRBV4-2 with TRBJ1-1, with 8 bases matching TRBD1. Per germline, CDR1 LGHNA and CDR2 YNFKEQ. After removal of 5 bases from V and 2 bases from J, the junction contained 10 bases not matched to a gene. This CDR3 comprises 16 residues. For the CDR3, the DNA is TGTGCCAGCAGCGGGGACAGGAAAAGAGGAAACACTGAAGCTTTCTTT. Its translation is CASSGDRKRGNTEAFF.

V gene TRBV4-1 combines with J gene TRBJ1-2; D not resolved. The CDR3 spans 14 residues. Trimming stripped 0 bases from V and 8 bases from J, with 13 bases between. The germline CDR1 and CDR2 sequences are MGHRA and YSYEKL. CDR3 nucleotide sequence: TGCGCCAGCAGCCAAGACGGAGGCCGGGTGGGCTACACCTTC. Amino acid sequence: CASSQDGGRVGYTF.

V gene TRBV7-2 combines with J gene TRBJ2-7; D possibly corresponds to TRBD2 (6 bases). V lost 2 bases, J lost 6 bases, and 20 bases lay in between. The CDR3 consists of 16 residues. CDR1 and CDR2 (germline): SGHTA, FQGNSA. CDR3 region: CASSLTVSVSGVEQYF. For the CDR3, the DNA is TGTGCCAGCAGCTTAACGGTTTCCGTTTCGGGAGTCGAGCAGTACTTC. Looking up the rest from reference TRBV7-2 and TRBJ2-7 gives the full variable domain: GAGVSQSPSNKVTEKGKDVELRCDPISGHTALYWYRQSLGQGLEFLIYFQGNSAPDKSGLPSDRFSAERTGGSVSTLTIQRTQQEDSAVYLCASSLTVSVSGVEQYFGPGTRLTVT.

The rearrangement uses TRBV20-1 and TRBJ2-7; 7 positions agree with TRBD1. CDR3 length equals 11 residues. V lost 5 bases, J lost 4 bases, and 2 bases stayed unmatched. Germline values: CDR1 DFQATT, CDR2 SNEGSKA (reference sequence). The CDR3 nucleotides are TGCAGTGCTCCGGACAGGTACGAGCAGTACTTC. This sequence encodes CSAPDRYEQYF.

This sequence joins TRBV27 and TRBJ1-2; the match to TRBD1 covers 7 bases. This CDR3 is built from 15 residues. The J segment lost 4 bases and the V segment lost 5 bases, leaving 10 bases of the junction unmatched. The germline CDR1 and CDR2 sequences are MNHEY and SMNVEV (reference sequence). CDR3 nucleotides: TGTGCCAGCAGTCTCGCCGAGACAGGGATCTATGGCTACACCTTC. This translates into CASSLAETGIYGYTF.

This chain connects TRBV4-1 to TRBJ1-1, with a possible D match to TRBD1 (6 bases). The ends were cut back, 1 base at V and 0 bases at J, with 12 bases in the middle. Per germline, CDR1 MGHRA and CDR2 YSYEKL. The CDR3 sequence is 16 residues long. The CDR3 loop is CASSQGGRRLNTEAFF. The CDR3 bases are TGCGCCAGCAGCCAAGGGGGGCGAAGACTGAACACTGAAGCTTTCTTT.

The chain couples TRBV7-9 to TRBJ1-1, with TRBD1 identical over 10 bases. Germline V CDR1 and CDR2: SEHNR, FQNEAQ (reference sequence). Trimming at V came to 5 bases and at J to 5 bases, leaving 5 bases not matched to a gene. This CDR3 region has 14 residues. CDR3 region: CASSLTGGETEAFF. CDR3 DNA sequence: TGTGCCAGCAGCCTGACAGGGGGCGAGACTGAAGCTTTCTTT. The whole variable domain, remainder taken from reference TRBV7-9 and TRBJ1-1, is DTGVSQNPRHKITKRGQNVTFRCDPISEHNRLYWYRQTLGQGPEFLTYFQNEAQLEKSRLLSDRFSAERPKGSFSTLEIQRTEQGDSAMYLCASSLTGGETEAFFGQGTRLTVV.

V is TRBV18 and J is TRBJ1-2; TRBD1 might be the D (6 bases). This CDR3 region has 14 residues. Looked up from germline, CDR1 is KGHSH and CDR2 is LQKENI. V gave up 0 bases and J gave up 5 bases, with 10 bases separating them. The CDR3 sequence is CASSPPTGLYGYTF. The CDR3 bases are TGTGCCAGCTCACCACCGACAGGCCTTTATGGCTACACCTTC.

The chain recombines TRBV27 with TRBJ2-5; unclear D gene. V shed 3 bases and J shed 5 bases, with 19 bases lying between them. The CDR3 is 16 amino acids. Germline loops: CDR1 MNHEY, CDR2 SMNVEV (reference sequence). CDR3 sequence reads: CASSLNWRSSEETQYF. Here the CDR3 DNA reads TGTGCCAGCAGTTTGAATTGGAGATCGTCGGAGGAGACCCAGTACTTC.

Regarding this clone: A junction boundary mismatches the germline segment, possibly from a read error. The chain recombines TRBV5-1 with TRBJ1-5, with TRBD1 matching over 9 bases. The germline V gene encodes CDR1 SGHRS and CDR2 YFSETQ. The CDR3 runs 12 residues. CDR3: CASSLEVTGGYF. DNA of the CDR3: TGCGCCAGCAGCTTGGAGGTGACAGGGGGTTATTTT.

The chain couples TRBV15 to TRBJ2-1; D gene uncertain. This CDR3 is built from 15 residues. V lost 0 bases and J lost 7, with 13 bases in between. The germline V gene encodes CDR1 LNHNV and CDR2 YYDKDF (reference sequence). The CDR3, as DNA: TGTGCCACCAGCAGAGATCCCTTTAGCCAAAATGAGCAGTTCTTC. Its translation is CATSRDPFSQNEQFF.

This clone showed up just once. The V call is TRBV6-5, the J call TRBJ1-3, with TRBD1 matching 7 bases. The length of the CDR3 is 15 residues. Germline trimming cut 6 bases from V and 3 bases from J; bases unmatched to any gene: 8. Per the germline V gene, CDR1 is MNHEY and CDR2 is SVGAGI. The CDR3 is CASSPPTGFGNTIYF. The CDR3 coding sequence is TGTGCCAGCAGCCCACCGACAGGGTTTGGAAACACCATATATTTT.

This sequence joins TRBV30 and TRBJ1-2; weak D call: TRBD1 (6 bases). Germline V gene sequence: CDR1 GTSNPN, CDR2 SVGIG (reference sequence). The CDR3 loop spans 15 amino acids. V was pared by 7 bases and J by 11 bases, with 29 bases between. The chain's CDR3 is CASLIDRPHRGGYTF. The CDR3 nucleotides are TGTGCCTCGTTGATCGACAGGCCCCACCGAGGTGGATACACCTTC.

The chain couples TRBV6-5 to TRBJ1-6, with 7 bases aligning to TRBD1. Germline V gene data show CDR1 as MNHEY and CDR2 as SVGAGI. CDR3 length: 14 residues. The V segment lost 5 bases and the J segment 9 bases; nucleotides outside the gene matches: 7. CDR3 coding DNA: TGTGCCAGCAGTCGACAGGGATTTGGTTCACCCCTCCACTTT. It encodes CASSRQGFGSPLHF.

This clone was seen a few times. This rearrangement joins TRBV27 to TRBJ2-5; D perhaps matches TRBD1 (6 bases). V was pared by 3 bases and J by 5 bases, with 16 bases between. CDR1 and CDR2 (germline): MNHEY, SMNVEV (reference sequence). The length of the CDR3 is 15 residues. The CDR3 region is CASSLGQGSRETQYF. CDR3 nucleotides: TGTGCCAGCAGTTTGGGGCAGGGGTCGAGGGAGACCCAGTACTTC.

The V call is TRBV7-2, the J call TRBJ1-6; D unresolved. V was pared by 4 bases and J by 4 bases, with 14 bases between. Germline CDR1 is SGHTA and CDR2 is FQGNSA. The CDR3 contains 16 residues. CDR3 DNA: TGTGCCAGCAGCTCTCCCATCTCAGAATATAATTCACCCCTCCACTTT. Its translation is CASSSPISEYNSPLHF.

As to this clone: One end of the junction is discordant with germline, which a read error may explain. The V gene is TRBV12-3 or TRBV12-4, the J gene TRBJ2-7; TRBD1 aligns across 7 bases. This CDR3 has 12 amino acids. The CDR3 loop reads CASSIPGQWRHF. The DNA for the CDR3 is TGTGCCAGCAGTATACCGGGACAGTGGCGGCACTTC.

The gene calls are TRBV6-2 or TRBV6-3 and TRBJ2-7, with TRBD2 matching 10 bases. V gave up 6 bases and J gave up 0 bases; unmatched junction bases: 8. The CDR3 extends over 16 amino acids. Germline assignment: CDR1 MNHEY and CDR2 SVGEGT. The CDR3 sequence is CASRPSGGPSSYEQYF. As DNA, the CDR3 is TGTGCCAGCAGGCCTAGCGGGGGCCCCAGCTCCTACGAGCAGTACTTC.